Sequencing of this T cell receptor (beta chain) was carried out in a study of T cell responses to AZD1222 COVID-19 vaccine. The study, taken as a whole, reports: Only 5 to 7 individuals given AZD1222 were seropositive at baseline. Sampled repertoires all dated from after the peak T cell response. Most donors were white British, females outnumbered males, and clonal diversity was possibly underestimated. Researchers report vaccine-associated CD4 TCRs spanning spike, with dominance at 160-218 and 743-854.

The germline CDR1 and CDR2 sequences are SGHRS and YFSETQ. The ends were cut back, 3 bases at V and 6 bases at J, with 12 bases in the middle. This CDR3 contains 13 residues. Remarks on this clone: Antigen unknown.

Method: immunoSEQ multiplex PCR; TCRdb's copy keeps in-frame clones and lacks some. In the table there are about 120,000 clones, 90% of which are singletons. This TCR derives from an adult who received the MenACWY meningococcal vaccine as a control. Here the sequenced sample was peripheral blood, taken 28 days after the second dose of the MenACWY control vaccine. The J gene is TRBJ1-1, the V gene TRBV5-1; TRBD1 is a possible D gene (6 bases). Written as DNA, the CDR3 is TGCGCCAGCAGCTCCGGGGGGGGCGCTGAAGCTTTCTTT. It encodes CASSSGGGAEAFF.